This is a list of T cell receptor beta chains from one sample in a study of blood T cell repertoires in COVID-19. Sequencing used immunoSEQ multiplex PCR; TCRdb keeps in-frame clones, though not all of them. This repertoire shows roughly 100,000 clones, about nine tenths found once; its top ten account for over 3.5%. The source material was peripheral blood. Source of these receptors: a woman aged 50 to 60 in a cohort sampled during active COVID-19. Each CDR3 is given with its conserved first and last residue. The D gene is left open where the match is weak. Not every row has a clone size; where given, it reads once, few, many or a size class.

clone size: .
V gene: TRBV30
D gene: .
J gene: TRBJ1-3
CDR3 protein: CAWSAGIPGNTIYF
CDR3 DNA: TGTGCCTGGAGTGCCGGGATACCTGGAAACACCATATATTTT

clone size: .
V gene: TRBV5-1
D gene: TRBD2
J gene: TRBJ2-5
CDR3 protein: CASSFQASGDQETQYF
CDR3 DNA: TGCGCCAGCAGCTTCCAGGCTAGCGGAGACCAAGAGACCCAGTACTTC

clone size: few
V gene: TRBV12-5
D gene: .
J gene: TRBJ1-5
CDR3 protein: CASGLVQGGVGAQHF
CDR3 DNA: TGTGCTAGTGGTTTGGTACAAGGGGGGGTCGGGGCCCAGCATTTT

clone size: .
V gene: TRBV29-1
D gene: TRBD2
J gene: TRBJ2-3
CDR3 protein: CSVEDGTSGGYGTDTQYF
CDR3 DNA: TGCAGCGTTGAAGATGGGACTAGCGGGGGCTACGGCACAGATACGCAGTATTTT

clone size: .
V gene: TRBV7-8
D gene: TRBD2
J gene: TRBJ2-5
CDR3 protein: CASRLGLAGGPSETQYF
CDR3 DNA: TGTGCCAGCAGACTTGGACTAGCGGGAGGGCCGTCGGAGACCCAGTACTTC

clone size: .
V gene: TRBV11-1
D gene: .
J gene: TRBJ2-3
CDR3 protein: CASSLASTDTQYF
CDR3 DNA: TGTGCCAGCAGCTTGGCTAGCACAGATACGCAGTATTTT

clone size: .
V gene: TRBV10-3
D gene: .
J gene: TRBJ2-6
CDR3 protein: CAISGSGTPTAGANVLTF
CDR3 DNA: TGTGCCATCAGTGGATCCGGGACACCCACGGCTGGGGCCAACGTCCTGACTTTC

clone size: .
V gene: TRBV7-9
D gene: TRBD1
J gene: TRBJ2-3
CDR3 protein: CASSPGQEHTDTQYF
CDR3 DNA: TGTGCCAGCAGCCCGGGACAGGAACACACAGATACGCAGTATTTT

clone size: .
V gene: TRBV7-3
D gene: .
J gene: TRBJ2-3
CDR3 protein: CASSLTGGGSTDTQYF
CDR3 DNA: TGTGCCAGCAGCTTAACAGGGGGTGGGAGCACAGATACGCAGTATTTT

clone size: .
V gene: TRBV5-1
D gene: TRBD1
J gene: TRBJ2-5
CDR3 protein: CASSMGQGETQYF
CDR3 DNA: TGCGCCAGCAGCATGGGACAGGGAGAGACCCAGTACTTC

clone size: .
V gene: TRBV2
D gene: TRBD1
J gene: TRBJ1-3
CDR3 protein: CASRTGYSGNTIYF
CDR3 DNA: TGTGCCAGCCGGACAGGGTACTCTGGAAACACCATATATTTT

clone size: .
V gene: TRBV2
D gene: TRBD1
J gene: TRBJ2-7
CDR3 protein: CASREGQGIYEQYF
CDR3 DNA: TGTGCCAGCAGGGAGGGACAGGGTATTTACGAGCAGTACTTC

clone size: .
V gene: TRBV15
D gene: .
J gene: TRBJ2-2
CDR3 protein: CATSRKQGPGELFF
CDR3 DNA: TGTGCCACCAGCAGAAAACAGGGCCCCGGGGAGCTGTTTTTT

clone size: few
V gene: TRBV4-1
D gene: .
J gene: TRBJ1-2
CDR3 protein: CASSQAVAIDGYTF
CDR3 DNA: TGCGCCAGCAGCCAAGCAGTGGCCATTGATGGCTACACCTTC

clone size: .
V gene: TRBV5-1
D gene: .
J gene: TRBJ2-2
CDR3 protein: CASSLGGTVNTGELFF
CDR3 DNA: TGCGCCAGCAGCTTGGGGGGCACGGTTAACACCGGGGAGCTGTTTTTT

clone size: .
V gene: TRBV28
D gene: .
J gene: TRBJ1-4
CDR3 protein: CASSFGSREKLFF
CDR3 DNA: TGTGCCAGCAGTTTTGGGTCGCGGGAAAAACTGTTTTTT

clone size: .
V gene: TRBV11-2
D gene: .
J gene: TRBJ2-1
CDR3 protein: CASGGDIGTYNEQFF
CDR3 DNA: TGTGCCAGCGGGGGGGACATCGGGACCTACAATGAGCAGTTCTTC

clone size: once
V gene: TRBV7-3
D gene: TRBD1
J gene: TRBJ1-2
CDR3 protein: CASSQFGQGGFEGYTF
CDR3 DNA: TGTGCCAGCAGCCAATTCGGACAGGGCGGATTCGAGGGCTACACCTTC

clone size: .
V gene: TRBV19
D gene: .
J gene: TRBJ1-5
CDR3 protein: CASIGGDWGLQPQHF
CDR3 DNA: TGTGCCAGTATCGGGGGGGACTGGGGCCTTCAGCCCCAGCATTTT

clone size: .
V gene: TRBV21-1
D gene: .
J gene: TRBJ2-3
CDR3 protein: CASTTPRLAGGTDTQYF
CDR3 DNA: TGTGCCAGCACAACCCCCCGACTAGCGGGAGGTACAGATACGCAGTATTTT

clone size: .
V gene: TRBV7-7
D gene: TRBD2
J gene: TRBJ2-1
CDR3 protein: CASSPRVWSGRAGNEQFF
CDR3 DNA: TGTGCTAGCAGCCCCCGGGTTTGGAGCGGGAGGGCGGGGAATGAGCAGTTCTTC

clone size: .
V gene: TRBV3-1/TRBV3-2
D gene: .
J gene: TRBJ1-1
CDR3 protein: CASSQAGSSTEAFF
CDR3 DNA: TGTGCCAGCAGCCAAGCGGGGAGTTCCACTGAAGCTTTCTTT

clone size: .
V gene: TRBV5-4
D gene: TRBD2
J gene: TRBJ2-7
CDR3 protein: CASSLRLAGLGGEQYF
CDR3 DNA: TGTGCCAGCAGCTTAAGACTAGCGGGGTTGGGTGGGGAGCAGTACTTC

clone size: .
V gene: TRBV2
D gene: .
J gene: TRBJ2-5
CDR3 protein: CASSEGWSGRETQYF
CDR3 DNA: TGTGCCAGCAGTGAGGGGTGGTCAGGGCGGGAGACCCAGTACTTC

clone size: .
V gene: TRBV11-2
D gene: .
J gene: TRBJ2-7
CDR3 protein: CASSLTDSTSYEQYF
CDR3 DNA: TGTGCCAGCAGCTTAACAGACAGTACCTCCTACGAGCAGTACTTC

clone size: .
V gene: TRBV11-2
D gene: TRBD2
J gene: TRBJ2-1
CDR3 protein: CASSLVLAGGPYNEQFF
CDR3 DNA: TGTGCCAGCAGCTTAGTCTTAGCGGGAGGCCCGTACAATGAGCAGTTCTTC

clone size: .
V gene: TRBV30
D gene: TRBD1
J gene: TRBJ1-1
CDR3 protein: CAWTRQGGNTEAFF
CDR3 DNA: TGTGCCTGGACCCGACAGGGGGGTAATACTGAAGCTTTCTTT

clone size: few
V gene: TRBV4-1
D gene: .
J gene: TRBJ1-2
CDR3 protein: CASSLWQGDGYTF
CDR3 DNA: TGCGCCAGCAGCCTCTGGCAGGGCGATGGCTACACCTTC

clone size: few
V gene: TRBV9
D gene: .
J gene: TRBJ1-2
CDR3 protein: CASSVGQLPNYGYTF
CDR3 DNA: TGTGCCAGCAGCGTTGGGCAGCTACCTAACTATGGCTACACCTTC

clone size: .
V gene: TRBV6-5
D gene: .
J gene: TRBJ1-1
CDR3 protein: CATRLVGDTEAFF
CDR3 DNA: TGTGCCACCCGATTGGTGGGAGACACTGAAGCTTTCTTT

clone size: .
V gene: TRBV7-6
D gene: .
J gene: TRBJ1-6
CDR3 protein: CASRKDSFNSPLHF
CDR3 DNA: TGTGCCAGCAGAAAAGACAGTTTCAATTCACCCCTCCACTTT

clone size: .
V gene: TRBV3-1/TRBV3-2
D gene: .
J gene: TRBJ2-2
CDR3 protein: CASSQVVTVTSGELFF
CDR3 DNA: TGTGCCAGCAGCCAAGTTGTTACGGTTACGAGCGGGGAGCTGTTTTTT

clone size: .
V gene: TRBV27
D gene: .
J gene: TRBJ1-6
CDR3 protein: CASSLQGNVGPLHF
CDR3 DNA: TGTGCCAGCAGCTTACAGGGAAATGTGGGGCCCCTCCACTTT

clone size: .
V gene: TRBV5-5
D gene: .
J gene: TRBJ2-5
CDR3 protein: CASSLWRIQETQYF
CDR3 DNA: TGTGCCAGCAGCTTGTGGCGGATCCAAGAGACCCAGTACTTC

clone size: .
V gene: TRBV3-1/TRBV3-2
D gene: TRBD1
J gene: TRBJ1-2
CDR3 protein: CASSPSRGLGGYTF
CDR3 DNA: TGTGCCAGCAGCCCGTCCAGGGGGCTTGGCGGCTACACCTTC

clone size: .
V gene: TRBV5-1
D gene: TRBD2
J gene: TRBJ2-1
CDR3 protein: CASSYRTSGGIYNEQFF
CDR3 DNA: TGCGCCAGCAGCTACAGGACTAGCGGGGGGATCTACAATGAGCAGTTCTTC

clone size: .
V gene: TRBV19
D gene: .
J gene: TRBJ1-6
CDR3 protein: CASSKLPKDIDSPLHF
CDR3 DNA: TGTGCCAGTAGTAAACTTCCCAAGGACATTGATTCACCCCTCCACTTT

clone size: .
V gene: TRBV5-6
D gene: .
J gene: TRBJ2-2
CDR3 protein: CASSLYQAGLFF
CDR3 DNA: TGTGCCAGCAGCTTGTACCAGGCTGGGCTGTTTTTT

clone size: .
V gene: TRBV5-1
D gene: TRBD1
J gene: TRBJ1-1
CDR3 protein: CASSQGGLNTEAFF
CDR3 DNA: TGCGCCAGCAGCCAAGGGGGCCTGAACACTGAAGCTTTCTTT

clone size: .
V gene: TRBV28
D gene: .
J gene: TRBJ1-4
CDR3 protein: CASSSDEKLFF
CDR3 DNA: TGTGCCAGCAGCTCGGATGAAAAACTGTTTTTT

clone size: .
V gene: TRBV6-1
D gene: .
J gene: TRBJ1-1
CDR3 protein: CASSERRGHTEAFF
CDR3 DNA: TGTGCCAGCAGTGAAAGGCGGGGGCACACTGAAGCTTTCTTT

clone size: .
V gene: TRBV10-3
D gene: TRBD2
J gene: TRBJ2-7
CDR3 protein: CAISEVGLAGGLGSEQYF
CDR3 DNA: TGTGCCATCAGTGAGGTTGGGCTAGCGGGAGGACTGGGGAGCGAGCAGTACTTC

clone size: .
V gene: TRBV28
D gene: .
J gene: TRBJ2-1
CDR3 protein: CASSLTSDYNEQFF
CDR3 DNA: TGTGCCAGCAGTTTAACTTCCGACTACAATGAGCAGTTCTTC

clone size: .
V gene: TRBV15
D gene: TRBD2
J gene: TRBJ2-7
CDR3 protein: CATSRGGSGSQGEQYF
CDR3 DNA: TGTGCCACCAGCAGAGGGGGTAGCGGGAGCCAAGGGGAGCAGTACTTC

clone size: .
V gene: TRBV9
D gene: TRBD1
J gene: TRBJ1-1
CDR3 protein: CASSLSDRENTEAFF
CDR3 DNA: TGTGCCAGCAGCCTCTCTGACAGGGAGAACACTGAAGCTTTCTTT

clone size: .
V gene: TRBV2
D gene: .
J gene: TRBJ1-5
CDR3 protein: CASSKDNSNQPQHF
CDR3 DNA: TGTGCCAGCAGTAAGGACAATAGCAATCAGCCCCAGCATTTT

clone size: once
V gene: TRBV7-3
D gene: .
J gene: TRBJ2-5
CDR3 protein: CASSFVRGPRETQYF
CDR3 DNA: TGTGCCAGCAGCTTTGTAAGGGGCCCGAGAGAGACCCAGTACTTC

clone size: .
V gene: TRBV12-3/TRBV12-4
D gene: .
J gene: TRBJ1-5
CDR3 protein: CASSLSGNQPQHF
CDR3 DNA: TGTGCCAGCAGTTTATCTGGCAATCAGCCCCAGCATTTT

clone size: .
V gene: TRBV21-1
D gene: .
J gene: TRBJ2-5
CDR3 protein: CASSKPPGGRSLQETQYF
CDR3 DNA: TGTGCCAGCAGCAAACCTCCAGGGGGAAGGTCCCTCCAAGAGACCCAGTACTTC

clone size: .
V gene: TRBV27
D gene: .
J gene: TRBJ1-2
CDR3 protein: CASSFGASQVYGYTF
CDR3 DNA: TGTGCCAGCAGTTTCGGTGCCTCCCAGGTCTATGGCTACACCTTC

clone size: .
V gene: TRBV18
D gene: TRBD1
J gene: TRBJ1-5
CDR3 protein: CASSPGTGTHQPQHF
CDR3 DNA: TGTGCCAGCTCCCCCGGGACAGGAACCCATCAGCCCCAGCATTTT

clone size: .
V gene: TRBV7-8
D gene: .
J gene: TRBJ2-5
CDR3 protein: CASSSTIQETQYF
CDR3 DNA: TGTGCCAGCAGCTCGACAATCCAAGAGACCCAGTACTTC